The source of this TCR beta chain is a study of cytomegalovirus exposure and HLA in healthy donors. General study results and limits: Among TCR beta chains, those listed as cytomegalovirus-associated numbered over 150. The CMV antigen specificity of a few CMV-associated chains was confirmed through in vitro analysis.

On this clone: The antigen is unknown.

Losses at the gene ends were 5 bases for V and 2 bases for J; bases not matched to a gene: 9. This CDR3 has 16 amino acids. Germline CDR1 SGHNT, CDR2 YENEEA. Use of 60 Vbeta and 13 Jbeta primers characterized the PCR. This table comes from immunoSEQ multiplex PCR, and its TCRdb copy is limited to in-frame clones, with some not included. Of more than 85,000 clones listed, 83% are singletons. The sequencing input was PBMCs. This receptor was identified in a man aged 18-30 years in good health and CMV-seronegative. The chain is built from TRBV11-3 and TRBJ2-3; TRBD1 matches 8 bases. The CDR3 loop is CASSPRTGISTDTQYF. CDR3 nucleotide sequence: TGTGCCAGCAGCCCTCGGACAGGGATTTCCACAGATACGCAGTATTTT.